The 16 T cell receptor beta chains listed next were all sequenced from one sample in a study of OX40 agonist ivuxolimab in advanced cancers. Libraries were prepared by immunoSEQ multiplex PCR; TCRdb keeps only in-frame clonotypes and omits some of them. The table records approximately 40,000 clones, about four fifths of them present only once. Here the sequenced sample was CD4+ or CD8+ T cells sorted from blood, taken in a trial of the OX40 agonist ivuxolimab. These receptor sequences come from an adult with an advanced solid tumor such as melanoma, head and neck, liver or kidney cancer.

The chain couples TRBV27 to TRBJ1-1; D call uncertain. The V gene lost 1 base and the J gene lost 4 bases, with 7 bases spanning the gap. CDR1 and CDR2 from the germline V gene are MNHEY and SMNVEV (reference sequence). The CDR3 totals 13 residues. The CDR3 sequence: CASSLWRSTEAFF. As DNA, the CDR3 is TGTGCCAGCAGTTTATGGCGAAGCACTGAAGCTTTCTTT.

The chain carries TRBV6-5 and TRBJ1-5; D remains unclear. This CDR3 is built from 13 residues. Trimming pared 0 bases from V and 7 bases from J, leaving 7 bases between. From germline, CDR1 is MNHEY and CDR2 SVGAGI. The CDR3 DNA is TGTGCCAGCAGTTACTCTCGGGCCCAGCCCCAGCATTTT. It specifies CASSYSRAQPQHF.

The V and J genes are TRBV10-2 and TRBJ2-1; D tentatively reads TRBD1 or TRBD2 (5 bases each). This CDR3 has 14 amino acids. The germline V gene encodes CDR1 WSHSY and CDR2 SAAADI. V was shortened by 7 bases and J by 6 bases, with 16 bases between the two germline ends. The CDR3: CASISGATGNEQFF. In DNA form, the CDR3 reads TGCGCCAGCATAAGCGGCGCAACAGGCAATGAGCAGTTCTTC.

The rearrangement uses TRBV5-4 and TRBJ2-7, with unresolved D. V shed 0 bases and J shed 0 bases, with 13 bases lying between them. This CDR3 spans 16 amino acids. Germline CDR1 is SGHNT and CDR2 is YYREEE (reference sequence). In DNA, the CDR3 is TGTGCCAGCAGCTTGGTTTTCAGCCAGAGCTCCTACGAGCAGTACTTC. The encoded protein is CASSLVFSQSSYEQYF.

This clone was picked up a small number of times. The rearrangement uses TRBV6-5 and TRBJ1-3; D is unresolved. The CDR3 covers 15 residues. The germline V and J ends were trimmed by 10 bases and 0 bases, with 16 bases remaining between them. Germline lookup yields CDR1 MNHEY and CDR2 SVGAGI. The CDR3 sequence is CATTSGMSSGNTIYF. CDR3 nucleotide sequence: TGTGCCACCACATCGGGGATGAGCTCTGGAAACACCATATATTTT.

This chain joins TRBV21-1 and TRBJ1-1. TRBV21-1 is noted as a pseudogene. The CDR3 totals 15 residues. The CDR3 protein is CASSKVPGLNTEAFF. The CDR3 bases are TGTGCCAGCAGCAAAGTCCCGGGTTTGAACACTGAAGCTTTCTTT.

The chain uses TRBV27 and TRBJ2-4; a weak D match, TRBD2 (6 bases). The V and J ends lost 3 bases and 4 bases respectively, with 10 bases between them. Germline V gene lookup returns CDR1 MNHEY and CDR2 SMNVEV (reference sequence). The CDR3 has 14 residues. As DNA, the CDR3 is TGTGCCAGCAGTTTTCGGAGGGAGAAAAACATTCAGTACTTC. It yields the protein CASSFRREKNIQYF.

The rearrangement joins TRBV28 to TRBJ1-1, with D possibly matching TRBD1 (5 bases). Germline V gene data show CDR1 as MDHEN and CDR2 as SYDVKM. The V and J ends lost 4 bases and 4 bases respectively, with 16 bases between them. This CDR3 spans 15 amino acids. The CDR3 DNA follows: TGTGCCAGCAGTTCCACCGGGGGGTGGGGCACTGAAGCTTTCTTT. Its translation: CASSSTGGWGTEAFF.

Only a few counts were recorded for this clone. The V and J genes are TRBV19 and TRBJ1-5; 7 bases map to TRBD1. V was pared by 3 bases and J by 6 bases, with 2 bases of the junction left unmatched. Germline CDR1 LNHDA, CDR2 SQIVND (reference sequence). CDR3 length: 13 amino acids. The CDR3 DNA sequence: TGTGCCAGTAGTATGACAGGGTTTCAGCCCCAGCATTTT. This gives the protein CASSMTGFQPQHF.

The rearrangement uses TRBV14 and TRBJ1-2; TRBD1 might be the D (5 bases). Trimming took off 0 bases at V and 4 bases at J, with 12 bases between the two ends. Germline V gives CDR1 SGHDN, CDR2 FVKESK. This CDR3 region has 15 residues. CDR3 loop: CASSQEGRALYGYTF. The DNA for the CDR3 is TGTGCCAGCAGCCAAGAGGGCAGGGCACTCTATGGCTACACCTTC.

This clone counts as medium-sized. The rearrangement joins TRBV19 to TRBJ1-1; TRBD1 might be the D (6 bases). From germline, CDR1 is LNHDA and CDR2 SQIVND (reference sequence). V shed 8 bases and J shed 3 bases, with 13 bases lying between them. The CDR3 runs to 13 residues. The CDR3 DNA is TGTGCCAGTGCCGGACAGTTTCACACTGAAGCTTTCTTT. Translated: CASAGQFHTEAFF.

The genes are TRBV5-4 and TRBJ2-5, with D hard to call. The CDR3 has 11 amino acids. CDR1 and CDR2 (germline): SGHNT, YYREEE (reference sequence). Trimming cost V 4 bases and J 1 base, with 2 bases left between them. CDR3 sequence (DNA): TGTGCCAGCAGCCTCCAAGAGACCCAGTACTTC. It is translated as CASSLQETQYF.

This clone occurred once. The J gene is TRBJ2-3, the V gene TRBV9, with 12 bases identical to TRBD2. J was trimmed by 2 bases and V by 4 bases; bases with no gene match: 8. Germline CDR1 is SGDLS and CDR2 is YYNGEE. The CDR3 covers 17 residues. As DNA, the CDR3 is TGTGCCAGCAGCAGGACTAGCGGGACTGCAAACACAGATACGCAGTATTTT. Protein product: CASSRTSGTANTDTQYF.

This chain uses TRBV6-1 with TRBJ2-7, with TRBD1 identical over 7 bases. Germline V gene data show CDR1 as MNHNS and CDR2 as SASEGT. CDR3 size: 15 residues. V lost 10 bases to trimming and J lost 0 bases; unmatched junction nucleotides: 12. The CDR3 nucleotides read TGTGCCATCCGACCCGGGACAGCCCCCTCCTACGAGCAGTACTTC. This translates into CAIRPGTAPSYEQYF.

This chain joins TRBV13 and TRBJ2-7; 14 nucleotides match TRBD2. The CDR3 is 15 amino acids. Per germline, CDR1 PRHDT and CDR2 FYEKMQ (reference sequence). Trimming took 3 bases from V and 4 from J; bases not matched to a gene: 2. The CDR3 protein is CASSLWTSGRYEQYF. In DNA, the CDR3 is TGTGCCAGCAGCTTGTGGACTAGCGGGAGGTACGAGCAGTACTTC.

The chain has TRBV2 and TRBJ2-2; possibly TRBD1 or TRBD2 for D (5 bases each). CDR1 and CDR2 (germline): SNHLY, FYNNEI. The germline V and J ends were trimmed by 8 bases and 4 bases, with 11 bases remaining between them. CDR3 length equals 13 residues. The CDR3 loop reads CASRGGTTGELFF. CDR3 coding DNA: TGTGCCAGCCGTGGGGGTACCACCGGGGAGCTGTTTTTT.